This TCR beta chain was observed in a study of blood T cell repertoires in COVID-19. J gave up 5 bases and V 4 bases, and 4 bases lay outside the gene matches. The CDR3 has 16 residues. Germline CDR1 is SNHLY and CDR2 is FYNNEI. Participant ages covered roughly 18 to 89 years across around 25 US areas. Assignments of participants to cohorts depended upon their own reported clinical history. Authors' analysis steps: Researchers report that nucleated cell counts were estimated from reference gene primer amplification. Profiling relied on immunoSEQ multiplex PCR, and the TCRdb table lists in-frame clones only, not all of them. For V, J and clone size, that table is used; D and trimming come from the DNA. The sample lists over 200,000 clones; around 90% were seen once.

This TCR came from a man aged 25-45 years who had been exposed to COVID-19. The chain recombines TRBV2 with TRBJ2-3, with 15 nucleotides matching TRBD2. Sequenced material: PBMCs or T cells enriched from blood (not recorded which). CDR3 nucleotide sequence: TGTGCCAGCAGTGGGTGGACTAGCGGGGGGGTAGATACGCAGTATTTT. It yields the protein CASSGWTSGGVDTQYF.